This passage covers 23 T cell receptor beta chains from one sample sequenced in a study of T cells in Graves' hyperthyroidism and ophthalmopathy. RNA transcripts gave rise to amplified TCR beta CDR3 regions. HTBI primers were the set used in a first-round RT-PCR of the TCR CDR3. TCRdb ran MiXCR on the multiplex PCR reads and lists one entry per CDR3 protein. In the table there are approximately 560,000 distinct CDR3 sequences, about a sixth of which are singletons. Sequenced: blood. The receptors stem from a woman in her 30s with Graves' hyperthyroidism.

This clonotype was seen a few times. This may stem from a read error, because a much larger clone lies one nucleotide away. This chain joins TRBV2 and TRBJ1-1, with D uncertain. The germline V and J ends were trimmed by 3 bases and 0 bases, with 8 bases remaining between them. This CDR3 has 14 amino acids. The V gene's germline CDR1 is SNHLY and CDR2 FYNNEI. This chain's CDR3 is CASSDREVNTEAFF. In DNA, the CDR3 is TGTGCCAGCAGTGATCGGGAAGTGAACACTGAAGCTTTCTTT.

The J gene is TRBJ2-1, the V gene TRBV24-1, with 9 bases fitting TRBD2. The CDR3 covers 15 residues. Germline assignment: CDR1 KGHDR and CDR2 SFDVKD. V dropped 3 bases and J dropped 3; count of bases not matched to a gene: 2. The CDR3 spells CATSDSGRRYNEQFF. Here the CDR3 DNA reads TGTGCCACCAGTGATAGCGGGAGGCGCTACAATGAGCAGTTCTTC.

This clonotype occurred many times. This chain uses TRBV12-3 or TRBV12-4 with TRBJ1-5, with 12 bases lining up with TRBD1. This CDR3 spans 17 amino acids. Germline trimming cut 2 bases from V and 7 bases from J; bases unmatched to any gene: 9. DNA of the CDR3: TGTGCCAGCAGTTTATCTGGGACAGGGGGCGCGGGCCAGCCCCAGCATTTT. It encodes CASSLSGTGGAGQPQHF.

This clonotype has only a few counts. The rearrangement uses TRBV28 and TRBJ1-2, with no clear D. The CDR3 extends over 15 amino acids. V was pared by 8 bases and J by 4 bases, with 20 bases between. Germline CDR1 reads MDHEN; CDR2 reads SYDVKM. In DNA, the CDR3 is TGTGCCAGCGAACAACCTGAGGGAGCATTCTATGGCTACACCTTC. Its translation is CASEQPEGAFYGYTF.

This clonotype was counted ten times or more. This chain links TRBV2 with TRBJ1-3; no clear D. The CDR3 is 17 residues long. Trimming left V 0 bases short and J 0 bases short, with 12 bases between. CDR1 is SNHLY and CDR2 is FYNNEI in the germline V gene. Here the CDR3 reads CASSEASRESSGNTIYF. CDR3 bases: TGTGCCAGCAGTGAAGCGTCTCGCGAGAGCTCTGGAAACACCATATATTTT.

At least ten counts were recorded for this clonotype. The rearrangement uses TRBV20-1 and TRBJ2-1; 9 nucleotides match TRBD2. Germline loops: CDR1 DFQATT, CDR2 SNEGSKA (reference sequence). The CDR3 is 15 residues long. Germline trimming cut 6 bases from V and 4 bases from J; bases unmatched to any gene: 10. CDR3 region: CSALLGTSRYNEQFF. The CDR3 DNA sequence: TGCAGTGCGTTGCTTGGGACTAGCAGATACAATGAGCAGTTCTTC.

The chain is built from TRBV7-9 and TRBJ1-2; D ambiguous. Trimming took off 1 base at V and 8 bases at J, with 8 bases between the two ends. The CDR3 loop spans 12 amino acids. CDR1 SEHNR and CDR2 FQNEAQ come from the germline V gene (reference sequence). The CDR3 loop reads CASSLEGTGYTF. The CDR3 DNA is TGTGCCAGCAGCTTAGAGGGTACGGGCTACACCTTC. Full variable domain (remainder filled in from reference TRBV7-9 and TRBJ1-2): DTGVSQNPRHKITKRGQNVTFRCDPISEHNRLYWYRQTLGQGPEFLTYFQNEAQLEKSRLLSDRFSAERPKGSFSTLEIQRTEQGDSAMYLCASSLEGTGYTFGSGTRLTVV.

This sequence joins TRBV27 and TRBJ1-1; TRBD1 matches at 8 bases. V shed 0 bases, J shed 1 base, and the junction held 7 bases outside the gene matches. CDR1 is MNHEY, CDR2 SMNVEV, per germline (reference sequence). CDR3 length: 17 residues. DNA of the CDR3: TGTGCCAGCAGTTTATCCGGGACAGGATCCCGGAACACTGAAGCTTTCTTT. It is translated as CASSLSGTGSRNTEAFF.

This clonotype was detected ten times or more. The gene calls are TRBV20-1 and TRBJ2-7; perhaps TRBD1 as D (5 bases). Trimming took off 0 bases at V and 4 bases at J, with 13 bases between the two ends. The CDR3 consists of 14 residues. CDR1 is DFQATT and CDR2 is SNEGSKA in the germline V gene (reference sequence). The CDR3 bases are TGCAGTGCTAGAGATCGGCAGGGTACTTACGAGCAGTACTTC. This translates into CSARDRQGTYEQYF.

The table lists this clonotype with many counts. The chain uses TRBV20-1 and TRBJ2-7, with 10 bases aligning to TRBD2. V lost 6 bases to trimming and J lost 7 bases; unmatched junction nucleotides: 6. In germline, CDR1 is DFQATT, CDR2 SNEGSKA (reference sequence). This CDR3 is built from 12 residues. As DNA, the CDR3 is TGCAGTGCCACTAGCGGGATTGGGGAGCAGTACTTC. It yields the protein CSATSGIGEQYF.

This clonotype was seen a few times. This sequence joins TRBV7-2 and TRBJ1-5; 10 bases line up with TRBD1. Losses at the gene ends were 8 bases for V and 4 bases for J; bases not matched to a gene: 8. From germline, CDR1 is SGHTA and CDR2 FQGNSA. The CDR3 extends over 15 amino acids. CDR3 loop: CASPRQGARNQPQHF. The CDR3 nucleotides read TGTGCCAGCCCTAGACAGGGGGCAAGGAATCAGCCCCAGCATTTT. Based on the CDR3 plus reference TRBV7-2 and TRBJ1-5, the full variable domain is GAGVSQSPSNKVTEKGKDVELRCDPISGHTALYWYRQSLGQGLEFLIYFQGNSAPDKSGLPSDRFSAERTGGSVSTLTIQRTQQEDSAVYLCASPRQGARNQPQHFGDGTRLSIL.

The DNA of the CDR3 is TGTGCCAGCTCAATTCAGGGAACGTTCACCGGGGAGCTGTTTTTT. This codes for CASSIQGTFTGELFF. The chain has TRBV18 and TRBJ2-2, with D possibly TRBD1 on 5 matching bases. The V gene lost 5 bases and the J gene lost 4 bases, with 14 bases spanning the gap. There are 15 residues in the CDR3. The germline CDR1 and CDR2 sequences are KGHSH and LQKENI.

Comment on this clonotype: The junction departs from germline at one end; a sequencing error may be responsible. The chain uses TRBV11-2 and TRBJ2-7; TRBD1 matches at 11 bases. The CDR3 covers 17 residues. Germline V gene lookup returns CDR1 SGHAT and CDR2 FQNNGV. This chain's CDR3 is CASSLFLARDRGYEQHF. CDR3 in DNA: TGTGCCAGCAGCTTATTCCTCGCCAGGGACAGGGGGTACGAGCAGCACTTC.

This clonotype was picked up many times. The chain has TRBV28 and TRBJ2-3; no reliable D call. Trimming stripped 5 bases from V and 0 bases from J, with 18 bases between. This CDR3 contains 17 residues. CDR1 and CDR2 from the germline V gene are MDHEN and SYDVKM. CDR3 protein: CASSSRRSPPSTDTQYF. The DNA for the CDR3 is TGTGCCAGCAGTAGTCGGCGGAGTCCCCCTAGCACAGATACGCAGTATTTT.

This chain joins TRBV5-1 and TRBJ1-2; perhaps TRBD1 as D (6 bases). CDR1 is SGHRS and CDR2 is YFSETQ in the germline V gene. The CDR3 has 14 residues. With 10 bases removed from V and 6 bases from J, the gap between germline ends came to 22 bases. CDR3 sequence: CAGTPGASTDGYTF. CDR3 DNA sequence: TGCGCCGGCACCCCGGGGGCCAGCACGGATGGCTACACCTTC.

This clonotype was counted a few times. This chain uses TRBV27 with TRBJ2-7; 10 bases agree with TRBD1. V shed 4 bases, J shed 6 bases, and the junction held 9 bases outside the gene matches. The V gene's germline CDR1 is MNHEY and CDR2 SMNVEV (reference sequence). The CDR3 sequence is 15 residues long. CDR3 region: CASSSAGTGVGEQYF. The CDR3 DNA follows: TGTGCCAGCAGTTCGGCCGGGACAGGGGTCGGCGAGCAGTACTTC.

The V call is TRBV18, the J call TRBJ2-7, with TRBD1 as a possible D gene (6 bases). The CDR3 extends over 16 amino acids. Germline CDR1 and CDR2: KGHSH and LQKENI. Deletions cut 2 bases from V and 2 bases from J, with 16 bases between. The CDR3: CASSPDLQGPTYEQYF. The CDR3 DNA reads TGTGCCAGCTCACCAGATTTACAGGGTCCGACCTACGAGCAGTACTTC.

Only a few counts were recorded for this clonotype. CDR3 nucleotide sequence: TGCAGTGCCAACGCGCGGGTCGCCGGGGAGCTGTTTTTT. It codes for CSANARVAGELFF. The chain couples TRBV20-1 to TRBJ2-2, with D possibly matching TRBD2 (5 bases). CDR1 and CDR2 (germline): DFQATT, SNEGSKA (reference sequence). The germline V and J ends were trimmed by 6 bases and 6 bases, with 14 bases remaining between them. The CDR3 runs 13 residues.

The V gene is TRBV3-1, the J gene TRBJ2-1; no reliable D call. The V gene's germline CDR1 is LGHDT and CDR2 YNNKEL (reference sequence). V was cut by 0 bases and J by 10 bases, with 13 bases left in between. CDR3 length equals 14 residues. In DNA, the CDR3 is TGTGCCAGCAGCCAAGATATTCACCTTAGGGAGCAGTTCTTC. Its translation: CASSQDIHLREQFF.

Many counts were recorded for this clonotype. This chain joins TRBV12-5 and TRBJ2-1; 7 bases are a match to TRBD2. Germline CDR1 LGHNT, CDR2 FRNRAP. The CDR3 is 16 amino acids. V lost 1 base to trimming and J lost 8 bases; unmatched junction nucleotides: 11. CDR3 DNA sequence: TGTGCTAGTGGTTTGGACCGGGGAGGGTGGGGCCATGAGCAGTTCTTC. Amino acid sequence: CASGLDRGGWGHEQFF.

This clonotype was seen many times. The CDR3 bases are TGCAGTGCCGGCCCCATAGCGGGAGGGGTCGGGGAGCTGTTTTTT. Its protein product is CSAGPIAGGVGELFF. The chain recombines TRBV20-1 with TRBJ2-2; 11 positions match TRBD2. J was trimmed by 7 bases and V by 6 bases; bases with no gene match: 10. Germline CDR1 and CDR2: DFQATT and SNEGSKA (reference sequence). The CDR3 has 15 amino acids.

This clonotype was seen at least ten times. The chain is built from TRBV6-1 and TRBJ1-1, with unresolved D. V lost 6 bases and J lost 4, with 15 bases in between. The germline V gene has CDR1 MNHNS and CDR2 SASEGT. The CDR3 runs 14 residues. Here the CDR3 DNA reads TGTGCCAGCAGATTGGGAACTGGCGGCACTGAAGCTTTCTTT. It yields the protein CASRLGTGGTEAFF.

Concerning this clonotype: One base away lies a much larger clone, so this may be a sequencing read error. The rearrangement joins TRBV11-3 to TRBJ1-4, with D possibly being TRBD1 (6 bases). The CDR3 has 15 residues. Per the germline V gene, CDR1 is SGHNT and CDR2 is YENEEA. Written as DNA, the CDR3 is TGTGCCAGCAGCCCCACGGGACAAACTAATGAAGAACTGTTTTTT. This gives the protein CASSPTGQTNEELFF.